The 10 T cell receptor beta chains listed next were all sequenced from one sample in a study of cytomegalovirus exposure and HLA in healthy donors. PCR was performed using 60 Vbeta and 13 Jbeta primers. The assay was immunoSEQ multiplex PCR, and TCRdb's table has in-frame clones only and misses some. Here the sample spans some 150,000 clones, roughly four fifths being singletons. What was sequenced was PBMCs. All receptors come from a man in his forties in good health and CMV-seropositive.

DNA for the CDR3: TGCAGCGTTGGTTACAGCTACGAGCAGTACTTC. This encodes CSVGYSYEQYF. The V and J genes are TRBV29-1 and TRBJ2-7; D remains unclear. The CDR3 contains 11 residues. Germline CDR1 and CDR2: SQVTM and ANQGSEA. The V gene lost 4 bases and the J gene lost 3 bases, with 7 bases spanning the gap.

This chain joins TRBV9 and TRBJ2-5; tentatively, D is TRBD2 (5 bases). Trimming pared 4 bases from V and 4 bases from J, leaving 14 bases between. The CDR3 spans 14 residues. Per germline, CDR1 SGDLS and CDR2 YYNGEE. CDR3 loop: CASSSGLGGETQYF. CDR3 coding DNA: TGTGCCAGCAGCTCAGGCCTAGGAGGAGAGACCCAGTACTTC.

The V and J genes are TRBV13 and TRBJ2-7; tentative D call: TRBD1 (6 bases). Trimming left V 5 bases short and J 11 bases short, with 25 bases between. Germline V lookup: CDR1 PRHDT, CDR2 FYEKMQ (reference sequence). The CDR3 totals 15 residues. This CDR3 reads CASSLTPAGRGSEYF. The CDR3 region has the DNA TGTGCCAGCAGCCTCACCCCCGCGGGCAGGGGCTCGGAGTACTTC.

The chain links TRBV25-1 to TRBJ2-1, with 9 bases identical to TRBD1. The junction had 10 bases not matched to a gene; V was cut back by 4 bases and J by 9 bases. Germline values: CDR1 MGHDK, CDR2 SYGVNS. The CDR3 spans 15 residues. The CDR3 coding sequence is TGTGCCAGCAGTGCGAATTGGGACAGGGCCGGTGAGCAGTTCTTC. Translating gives CASSANWDRAGEQFF.

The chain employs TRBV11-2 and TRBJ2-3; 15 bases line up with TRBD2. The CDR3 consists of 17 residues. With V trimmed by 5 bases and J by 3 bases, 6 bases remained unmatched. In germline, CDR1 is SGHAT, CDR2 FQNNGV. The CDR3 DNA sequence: TGTGCCAGCAGCCCTCGGACTAGCGGGGGGGCGACAGATACGCAGTATTTT. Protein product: CASSPRTSGGATDTQYF.

DNA of the CDR3: TGTGCCAGCAGCTTAGGAACAGACTCCTACGAGCAGTACTTC. Encoded protein: CASSLGTDSYEQYF. V is TRBV11-3 and J is TRBJ2-7; D is unclear. CDR1 and CDR2 from the germline V gene are SGHNT and YENEEA. The CDR3 is made up of 14 amino acids. V gave up 1 base and J gave up 0 bases, with 7 bases separating them.

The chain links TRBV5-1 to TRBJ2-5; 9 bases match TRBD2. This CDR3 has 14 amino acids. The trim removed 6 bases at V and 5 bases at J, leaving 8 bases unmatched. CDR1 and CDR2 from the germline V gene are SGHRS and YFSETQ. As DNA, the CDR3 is TGCGCCAGCAAGCGGGAGGCCGGGGTGGAGACCCAGTACTTC. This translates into CASKREAGVETQYF. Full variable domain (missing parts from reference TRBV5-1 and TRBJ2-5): KAGVTQTPRYLIKTRGQQVTLSCSPISGHRSVSWYQQTPGQGLQFLFEYFSETQRNKGNFPGRFSGRQFSNSRSEMNVSTLELGDSALYLCASKREAGVETQYFGPGTRLLVL.

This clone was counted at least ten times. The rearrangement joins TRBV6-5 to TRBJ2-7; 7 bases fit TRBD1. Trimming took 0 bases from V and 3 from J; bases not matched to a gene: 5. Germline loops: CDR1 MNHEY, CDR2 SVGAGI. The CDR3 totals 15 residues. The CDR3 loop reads CASSYSGDSHYEQYF. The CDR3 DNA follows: TGTGCCAGCAGTTACTCTGGGGACAGTCACTACGAGCAGTACTTC.

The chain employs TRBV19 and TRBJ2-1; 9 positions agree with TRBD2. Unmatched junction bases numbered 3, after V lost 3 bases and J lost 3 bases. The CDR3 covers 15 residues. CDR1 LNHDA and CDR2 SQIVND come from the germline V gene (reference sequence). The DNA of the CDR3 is TGTGCCAGTAGTATTAGCGGGAGTAACTACAATGAGCAGTTCTTC. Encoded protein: CASSISGSNYNEQFF.

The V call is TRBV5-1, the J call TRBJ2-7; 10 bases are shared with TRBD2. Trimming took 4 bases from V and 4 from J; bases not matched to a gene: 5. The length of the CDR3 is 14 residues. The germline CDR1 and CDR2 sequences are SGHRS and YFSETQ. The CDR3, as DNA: TGCGCCAGCAGCCCCGGGACTAGCGAGTACGAGCAGTACTTC. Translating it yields CASSPGTSEYEQYF.